This TCR beta chain was captured by sequencing in a study of response to subunit inactivated influenza vaccine. Study conclusions and caveats: Authors proposed each seasonal influenza vaccination draws in few new T cells.

About this clonotype: The target antigen is unknown.

The CDR3 totals 15 residues. After removal of 8 bases from V and 4 bases from J, the junction contained 8 bases not matched to a gene. Via MiXCR, TCRdb re-called the RT-PCR reads, giving one row per CDR3 protein. The sample holds about 830,000 distinct CDR3 sequences, approximately 18% seen once. The source is a man over 45 who received an inactivated influenza vaccine. The sequencing used PBMCs from blood, collected less than 6 days after vaccination. The rearrangement links TRBV12-3 or TRBV12-4 to TRBJ1-5, with 10 positions matching TRBD1. The CDR3 nucleotides read TGTGCCAGCCTGCGGACAGGGGGTAGTAATCAGCCCCAGCATTTT. This translates into CASLRTGGSNQPQHF.